The rows below give T cell receptor beta chains drawn from one sample of a study of blood T cell repertoires in COVID-19. The data were produced by immunoSEQ multiplex PCR, yet TCRdb's version contains in-frame clones alone and is incomplete. The sample comprises about 140,000 clones, roughly four fifths of which are singletons, and roughly 1.7% rests with the top ten. The material sequenced was PBMCs or T cells enriched from blood (not recorded which). All receptors derive from a woman younger than 35 who had been exposed to COVID-19. The CDR3 runs from the conserved cysteine through the conserved F or W. The D gene is left open where the match is weak. A clone size is listed for some rows: how often the clone was seen (once, few, many), or a class if it is expanded.

j_gene	abundance	d_gene	v_gene	CDR3nt	CDR3aa
TRBJ1-1	.	.	TRBV28	TGTGCCAGCAGTTTAGGGCCTGGAAGTTACACTGAAGCTTTCTTT	CASSLGPGSYTEAFF
TRBJ2-7	.	.	TRBV6-2/TRBV6-3	TGTGCCAGCAGTTCTAGAGGGCCCTACGAGCAGTACTTC	CASSSRGPYEQYF
TRBJ2-7	.	TRBD2	TRBV4-1	TGCGCCAGCAGCCAAGCTCCGGTGGCGGGAGGTACCTACGAGCAGTACTTC	CASSQAPVAGGTYEQYF
TRBJ2-1	many	.	TRBV4-2	TGTGCCAGCAGCCGCGGGGAGAGCTCCTACAATGAGCAGTTCTTC	CASSRGESSYNEQFF
TRBJ1-2	.	TRBD1	TRBV2	TGTGCCAGCAGTGATTTGGGACAGACTATCTATGGCTACACCTTC	CASSDLGQTIYGYTF
TRBJ1-4	.	TRBD1	TRBV9	TGTGCCAGCAGTGCCGGGACAGCTGAAAAACTGTTTTTT	CASSAGTAEKLFF
TRBJ1-4	.	.	TRBV5-1	TGCGCCAGCAGCTTGGTGGGGGCAGGGGAAAAACTGTTTTTT	CASSLVGAGEKLFF
TRBJ1-4	.	TRBD1	TRBV18	TGTGCCAGCTCACGGGACAGCAGTAATGAAAAACTGTTTTTT	CASSRDSSNEKLFF
TRBJ2-1	.	.	TRBV19	TGTGCCAGTAGTTTAGGGAGGAGCTCCTACAATGAGCAGTTCTTC	CASSLGRSSYNEQFF
TRBJ2-7	.	.	TRBV29-1	TGCAGCGTTGAGTCCCGGGACTACGAGCAGTACTTC	CSVESRDYEQYF
TRBJ2-7	once	.	TRBV5-1	TGCGCCAGCAGCTTTGAGAACTCCTACGAGCAGTACTTC	CASSFENSYEQYF
TRBJ1-6	.	.	TRBV10-3	TGTGCCATCAGTGAAAGCAAACTCCCCCGCGGTGGCTATTCACCCCTCCACTTT	CAISESKLPRGGYSPLHF
TRBJ1-6	.	TRBD1	TRBV11-3	TGTGCCAGCAGCTTTTGGGCAGGGGGCTCCTATAATTCACCCCTCCACTTT	CASSFWAGGSYNSPLHF
TRBJ2-1	.	TRBD2	TRBV4-1	TGCGCCAGCAGCCAAGGTCTAGCGGGGGGGAATGAGCAGTTCTTC	CASSQGLAGGNEQFF
TRBJ2-2	.	TRBD2	TRBV3-1/TRBV3-2	TGTGCCAGCAGCCAAGCGCTGGGAGGGTTAGAGATCACCCGGGAGCTGTTTTTT	CASSQALGGLEITRELFF
TRBJ2-1	.	TRBD2	TRBV10-3	TGTGCCATCACTCCCACTAGCGGGAGGGCCAATGAGCAGTTCTTC	CAITPTSGRANEQFF
TRBJ1-1	.	.	TRBV7-6	TGTGCCAGCAGCATCCCCGAGGGTGAAGCTTTCTTT	CASSIPEGEAFF
TRBJ2-5	.	.	TRBV10-1	TGCGCCAGCAGTGTCAGGACCCAGTACTTC	CASSVRTQYF
TRBJ2-7	.	TRBD2	TRBV18	TGTGCCAGCTCACCGAACCTGGCTAGCGGGACCTACGAGCAGTACTTC	CASSPNLASGTYEQYF
TRBJ2-5	.	.	TRBV4-2	TGTGCCAGCAGCCAAGAACTAGCAGGTGTACAGACCCAGTACTTC	CASSQELAGVQTQYF
TRBJ1-1	.	.	TRBV5-6	TGTGCCAGCAGTGCACGGGAGTACACTGAAGCTTTCTTT	CASSAREYTEAFF
TRBJ2-7	.	.	TRBV11-2	TGTGCCAGCAGCTTTTCTGGGCCCGCCTACGAGCAGTACTTC	CASSFSGPAYEQYF
TRBJ1-1	.	.	TRBV28	TGTGCCAGCAGTTTCCCGGGGAAGGGCACTGAAGCTTTCTTT	CASSFPGKGTEAFF
TRBJ1-1	.	.	TRBV28	TGTGCCAGCGCCAGGTCGCTGGACACTGAAGCTTTCTTT	CASARSLDTEAFF
TRBJ1-3	.	.	TRBV30	TGTGCCAGGGCCAGTACCGGGGGAAACACCATATATTTT	CARASTGGNTIYF
TRBJ2-2	.	TRBD2	TRBV6-1	TGTGCCAGCAGTTCTGGGACTAGCGGGACCGGGGAGCTGTTTTTT	CASSSGTSGTGELFF
TRBJ1-1	.	TRBD1	TRBV4-3	TGCGCCAGCAGCCAAGGAACAGGGGTCGAAGCTTTCTTT	CASSQGTGVEAFF
TRBJ1-1	.	TRBD1	TRBV7-2	TGTGCCAGCAGCTTAGATAGACAGGGACCTGAAGCTTTCTTT	CASSLDRQGPEAFF
TRBJ2-2	.	TRBD1	TRBV3-1/TRBV3-2	TGTGCCAGCAGCCAAGCCTTTGACAGGGGGCTCACCGGGGAGCTGTTTTTT	CASSQAFDRGLTGELFF
TRBJ2-7	.	.	TRBV6-5	TGTGCCAGCAGTTACTCCCTACTGCCTTCCTACGAGCAGTACTTC	CASSYSLLPSYEQYF
TRBJ2-3	.	.	TRBV7-8	TGTGCCAGCAGCTTGAACCTGGGCGCAGATACGCAGTATTTT	CASSLNLGADTQYF
TRBJ1-1	.	TRBD1	TRBV7-9	TGTGCCAGCAGCTTCCCACAGGGGAGAAAAACTGAAGCTTTCTTT	CASSFPQGRKTEAFF
TRBJ2-7	few	TRBD1	TRBV5-1	TGCGCCAGCAGCACACACGGGACAGCCTACGAGCAGTACTTC	CASSTHGTAYEQYF
TRBJ2-1	.	TRBD2	TRBV27	TGTGCCAGCAGCGGACTAGCGGGAGGTGATGATGAGCAGTTCTTC	CASSGLAGGDDEQFF
TRBJ2-7	.	TRBD2	TRBV10-3	TGTGCCATCAGTGAAGTCGCGGGAGTCTTCTCCTACGAGCAGTACTTC	CAISEVAGVFSYEQYF